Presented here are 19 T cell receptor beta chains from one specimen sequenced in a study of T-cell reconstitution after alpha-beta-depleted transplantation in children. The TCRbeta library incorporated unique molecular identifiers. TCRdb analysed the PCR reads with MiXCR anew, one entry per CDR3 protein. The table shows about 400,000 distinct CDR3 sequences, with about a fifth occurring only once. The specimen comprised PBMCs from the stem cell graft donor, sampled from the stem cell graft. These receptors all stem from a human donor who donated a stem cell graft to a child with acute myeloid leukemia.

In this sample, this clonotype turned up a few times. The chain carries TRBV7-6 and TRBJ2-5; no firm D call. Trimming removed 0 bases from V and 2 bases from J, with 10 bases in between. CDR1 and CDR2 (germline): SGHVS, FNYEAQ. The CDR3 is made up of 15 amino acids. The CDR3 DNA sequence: TGTGCCAGCAGCTTAGCTAGGGCGACACAAGAGACCCAGTACTTC. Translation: CASSLARATQETQYF. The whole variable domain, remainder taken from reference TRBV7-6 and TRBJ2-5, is GAGVSQSPRYKVTKRGQDVALRCDPISGHVSLYWYRQALGQGPEFLTYFNYEAQQDKSGLPNDRFSAERPEGSISTLTIQRTEQRDSAMYRCASSLARATQETQYFGPGTRLLVL.

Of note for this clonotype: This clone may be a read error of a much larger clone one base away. CDR3 nucleotide sequence: TGCAGTGCTAGAGATTTTGGGAGGAAGAACACCTACGAGCAGTACTTC. This translates into CSARDFGRKNTYEQYF. V and J are TRBV20-1 and TRBJ2-7; possibly TRBD2 for D (6 bases). The CDR3 is 16 residues long. Germline CDR1 DFQATT, CDR2 SNEGSKA (reference sequence). Trimming pared 0 bases from V and 2 bases from J, leaving 17 bases between.

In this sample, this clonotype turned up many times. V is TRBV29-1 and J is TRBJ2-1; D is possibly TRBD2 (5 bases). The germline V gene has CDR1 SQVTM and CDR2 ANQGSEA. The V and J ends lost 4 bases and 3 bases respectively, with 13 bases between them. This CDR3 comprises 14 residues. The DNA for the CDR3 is TGCAGCGTTGCCCCCCGAGGGCTCTACAATGAGCAGTTCTTC. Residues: CSVAPRGLYNEQFF.

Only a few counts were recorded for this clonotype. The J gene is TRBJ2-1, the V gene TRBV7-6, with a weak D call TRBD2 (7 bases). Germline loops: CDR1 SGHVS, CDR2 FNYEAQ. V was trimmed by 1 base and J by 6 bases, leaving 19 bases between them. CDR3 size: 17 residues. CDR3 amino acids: CASSLVSRGRAANEQFF. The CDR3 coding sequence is TGTGCCAGCAGCTTAGTGTCGCGGGGGCGCGCCGCCAATGAGCAGTTCTTC. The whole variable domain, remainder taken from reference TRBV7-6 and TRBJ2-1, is GAGVSQSPRYKVTKRGQDVALRCDPISGHVSLYWYRQALGQGPEFLTYFNYEAQQDKSGLPNDRFSAERPEGSISTLTIQRTEQRDSAMYRCASSLVSRGRAANEQFFGPGTRLTVL.

The CDR3 DNA sequence: TGTGCCAGCAGCTTCTATAGTCGGGGGACCCCCAGCTACGAGCAGTACTTC. This encodes CASSFYSRGTPSYEQYF. This chain joins TRBV5-6 and TRBJ2-7, with TRBD2 as a possible D gene (6 bases). Germline CDR1 and CDR2: SGHDT and YYEEEE. Deletions cut 2 bases from V and 3 bases from J, with 21 bases between. The CDR3 is made up of 17 amino acids.

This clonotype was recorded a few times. In DNA form, the CDR3 reads TGTGCCAGCAGTTACTCAGCACGGGGACCCTACGAGCAGTACTTC. Amino acid sequence: CASSYSARGPYEQYF. The V gene is TRBV6-5, the J gene TRBJ2-7, with D perhaps TRBD1 or TRBD2 (5 bases each). V was clipped by 0 bases and J by 2 bases, with 11 bases between them. The CDR3 runs to 15 residues. Germline V gene lookup returns CDR1 MNHEY and CDR2 SVGAGI.

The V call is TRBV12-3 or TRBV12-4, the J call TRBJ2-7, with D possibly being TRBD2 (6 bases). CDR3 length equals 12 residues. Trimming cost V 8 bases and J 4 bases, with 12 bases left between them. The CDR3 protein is CASGGSGYEQYF. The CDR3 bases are TGTGCCAGCGGGGGGAGTGGTTACGAGCAGTACTTC.

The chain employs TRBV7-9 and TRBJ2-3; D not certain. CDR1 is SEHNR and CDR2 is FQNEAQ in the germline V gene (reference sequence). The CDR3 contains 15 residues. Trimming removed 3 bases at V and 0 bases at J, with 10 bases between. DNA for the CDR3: TGTGCCAGCAGCTTCGGGCAGGCCAGCACAGATACGCAGTATTTT. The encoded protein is CASSFGQASTDTQYF.

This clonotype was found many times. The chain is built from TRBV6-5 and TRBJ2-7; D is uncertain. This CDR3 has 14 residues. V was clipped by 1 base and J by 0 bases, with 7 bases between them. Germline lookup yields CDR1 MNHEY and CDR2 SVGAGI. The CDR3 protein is CASSYFGDSYEQYF. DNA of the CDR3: TGTGCCAGCAGTTACTTCGGAGACTCCTACGAGCAGTACTTC.

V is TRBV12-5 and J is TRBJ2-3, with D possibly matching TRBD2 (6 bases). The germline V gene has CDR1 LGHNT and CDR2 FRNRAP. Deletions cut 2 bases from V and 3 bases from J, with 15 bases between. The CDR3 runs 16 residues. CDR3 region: CASGLSSLAITDTQYF. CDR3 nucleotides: TGTGCTAGTGGTTTGTCGTCTCTAGCGATAACAGATACGCAGTATTTT.

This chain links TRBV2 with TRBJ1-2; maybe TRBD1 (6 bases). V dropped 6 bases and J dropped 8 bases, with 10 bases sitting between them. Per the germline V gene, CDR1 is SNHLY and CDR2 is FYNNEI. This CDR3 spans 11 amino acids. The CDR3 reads CASSTRGGYTF. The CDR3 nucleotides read TGTGCCAGCAGCACCAGGGGAGGCTACACCTTC.

CDR3 sequence (DNA): TGTGCCAGCAGTGTGACAGCTAGGGGCTATGGCTACACCTTC. Encoded protein: CASSVTARGYGYTF. This chain connects TRBV2 to TRBJ1-2; D possibly corresponds to TRBD1 (5 bases). The CDR3 has 14 residues. Germline CDR1 reads SNHLY; CDR2 reads FYNNEI. Trimming cost V 4 bases and J 4 bases, with 13 bases left between them.

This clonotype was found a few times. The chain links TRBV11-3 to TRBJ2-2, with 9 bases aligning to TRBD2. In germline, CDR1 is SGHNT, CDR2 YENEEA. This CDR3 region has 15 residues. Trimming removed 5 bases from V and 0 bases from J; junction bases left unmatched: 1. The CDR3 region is CASSRLAANTGELFF. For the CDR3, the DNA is TGTGCCAGCAGCCGACTAGCGGCGAACACCGGGGAGCTGTTTTTT.

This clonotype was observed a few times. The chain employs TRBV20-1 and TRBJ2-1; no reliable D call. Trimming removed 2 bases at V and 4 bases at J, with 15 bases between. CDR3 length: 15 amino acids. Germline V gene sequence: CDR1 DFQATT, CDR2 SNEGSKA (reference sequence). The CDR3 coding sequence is TGCAGTGCTAGATTGGGCGCCTGGAATTACAATGAGCAGTTCTTC. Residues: CSARLGAWNYNEQFF.

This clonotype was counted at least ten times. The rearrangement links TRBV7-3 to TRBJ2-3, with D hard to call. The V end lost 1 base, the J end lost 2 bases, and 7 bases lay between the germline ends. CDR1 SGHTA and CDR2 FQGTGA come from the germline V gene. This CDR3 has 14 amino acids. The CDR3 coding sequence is TGTGCCAGCAGCTTAATAGGGTACACAGATACGCAGTATTTT. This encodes CASSLIGYTDTQYF.

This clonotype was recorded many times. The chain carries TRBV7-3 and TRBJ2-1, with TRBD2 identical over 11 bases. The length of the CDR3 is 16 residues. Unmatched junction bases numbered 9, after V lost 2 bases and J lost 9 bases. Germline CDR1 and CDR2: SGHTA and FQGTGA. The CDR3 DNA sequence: TGTGCCAGCAGCTTACAGGGACTAGCGGTATTCGGTGAGCAGTTCTTC. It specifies CASSLQGLAVFGEQFF.

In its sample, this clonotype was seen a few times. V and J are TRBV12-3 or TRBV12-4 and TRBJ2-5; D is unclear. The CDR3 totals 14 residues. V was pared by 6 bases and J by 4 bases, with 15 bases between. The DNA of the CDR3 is TGTGCCAGCAGCCTCAACGTCTGGCGAGAGACCCAGTACTTC. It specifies CASSLNVWRETQYF.

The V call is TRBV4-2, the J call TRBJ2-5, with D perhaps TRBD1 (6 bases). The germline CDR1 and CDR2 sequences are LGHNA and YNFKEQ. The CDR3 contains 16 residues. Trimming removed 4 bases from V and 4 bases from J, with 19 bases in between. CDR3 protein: CASSPGAETGLETQYF. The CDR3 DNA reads TGTGCCAGCAGCCCAGGGGCGGAAACAGGCTTAGAGACCCAGTACTTC.

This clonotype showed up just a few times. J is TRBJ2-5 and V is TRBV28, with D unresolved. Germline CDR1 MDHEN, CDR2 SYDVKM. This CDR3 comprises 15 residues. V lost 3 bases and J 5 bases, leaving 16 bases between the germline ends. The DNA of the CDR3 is TGTGCCAGCAGTTTTGGCGGATCTGGCCGGGAGACCCAGTACTTC. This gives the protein CASSFGGSGRETQYF.